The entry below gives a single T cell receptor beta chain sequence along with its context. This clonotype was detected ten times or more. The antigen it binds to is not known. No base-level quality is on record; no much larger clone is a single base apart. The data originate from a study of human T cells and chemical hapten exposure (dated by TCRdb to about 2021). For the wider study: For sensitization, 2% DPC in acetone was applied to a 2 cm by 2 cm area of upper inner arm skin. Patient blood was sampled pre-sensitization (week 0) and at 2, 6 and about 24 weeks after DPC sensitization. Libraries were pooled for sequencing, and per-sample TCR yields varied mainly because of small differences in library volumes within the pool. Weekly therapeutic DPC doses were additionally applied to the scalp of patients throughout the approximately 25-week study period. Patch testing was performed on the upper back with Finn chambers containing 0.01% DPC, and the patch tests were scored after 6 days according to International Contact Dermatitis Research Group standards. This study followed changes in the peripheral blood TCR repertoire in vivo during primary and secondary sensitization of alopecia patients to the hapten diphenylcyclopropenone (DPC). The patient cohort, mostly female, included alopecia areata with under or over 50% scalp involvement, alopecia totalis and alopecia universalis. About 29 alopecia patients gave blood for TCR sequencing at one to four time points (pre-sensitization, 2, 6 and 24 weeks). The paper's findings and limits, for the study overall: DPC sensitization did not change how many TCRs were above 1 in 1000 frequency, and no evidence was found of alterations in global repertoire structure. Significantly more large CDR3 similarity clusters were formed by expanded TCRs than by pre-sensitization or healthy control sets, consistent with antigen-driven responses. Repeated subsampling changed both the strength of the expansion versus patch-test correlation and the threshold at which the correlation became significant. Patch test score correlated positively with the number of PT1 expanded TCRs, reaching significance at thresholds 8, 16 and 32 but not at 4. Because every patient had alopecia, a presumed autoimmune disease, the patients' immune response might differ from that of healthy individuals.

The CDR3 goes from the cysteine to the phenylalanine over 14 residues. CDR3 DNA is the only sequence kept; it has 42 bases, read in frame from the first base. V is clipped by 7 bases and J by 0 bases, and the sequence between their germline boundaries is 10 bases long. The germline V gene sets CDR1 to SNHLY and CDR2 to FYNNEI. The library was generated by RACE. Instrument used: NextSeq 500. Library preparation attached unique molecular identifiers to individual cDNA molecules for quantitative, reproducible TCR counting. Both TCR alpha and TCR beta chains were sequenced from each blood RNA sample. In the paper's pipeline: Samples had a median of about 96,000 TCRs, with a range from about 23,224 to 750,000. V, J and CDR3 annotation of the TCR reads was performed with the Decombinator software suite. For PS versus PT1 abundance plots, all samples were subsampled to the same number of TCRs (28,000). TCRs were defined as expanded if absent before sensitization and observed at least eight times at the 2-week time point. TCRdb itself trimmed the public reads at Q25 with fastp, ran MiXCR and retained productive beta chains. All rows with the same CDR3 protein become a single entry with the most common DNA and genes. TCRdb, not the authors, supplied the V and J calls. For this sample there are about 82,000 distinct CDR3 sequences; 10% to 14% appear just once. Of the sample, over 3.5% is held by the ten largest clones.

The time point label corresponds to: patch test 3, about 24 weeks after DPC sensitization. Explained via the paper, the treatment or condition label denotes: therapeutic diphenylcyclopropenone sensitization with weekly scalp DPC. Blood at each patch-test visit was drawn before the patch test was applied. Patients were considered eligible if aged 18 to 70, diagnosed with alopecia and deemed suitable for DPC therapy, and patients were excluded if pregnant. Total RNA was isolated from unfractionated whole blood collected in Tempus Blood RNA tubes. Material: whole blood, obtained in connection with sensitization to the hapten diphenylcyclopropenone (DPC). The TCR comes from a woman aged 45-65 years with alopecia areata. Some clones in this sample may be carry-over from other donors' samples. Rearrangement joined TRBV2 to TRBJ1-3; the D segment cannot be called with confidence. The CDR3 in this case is CASTSSSSGNTIYF. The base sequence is TGTGCCAGCACCTCGTCATCCTCTGGAAACACCATATATTTT.